The rows below give T cell receptor beta chains drawn from one sample of a study of neurological immune-mediated disorders. Each CDR3 protein gets one entry after TCRdb re-called the 5' RACE reads with MiXCR. The sample lists 25,000 to 30,000 distinct CDR3 sequences, about 12% occurring once. What was sequenced was PBMCs. The receptors were sampled from a woman in her sixties or seventies in good health. The CDR3 runs from the conserved cysteine through the conserved F or W. The D gene is left open where the match is weak. Size is stated for part of the rows, as once, few or many counts, or as a class when the clone is expanded.

clone size: many; J gene: TRBJ1-6; V gene: TRBV3-1; D gene: TRBD1; CDR3 DNA: TGTGCCAGCAGCCAAGATGGTTGGGGACAGGACTATTCACCCCTCCACTTT; CDR3 protein: CASSQDGWGQDYSPLHF
clone size: many; J gene: TRBJ2-7; V gene: TRBV2; D gene: .; CDR3 DNA: TGTGCCAGCAGTGGCCAGGGAGCCTACGAGCAGTACTTC; CDR3 protein: CASSGQGAYEQYF
clone size: many; J gene: TRBJ1-2; V gene: TRBV18; D gene: .; CDR3 DNA: TGTGCCAGCTCACCACCGGTGGAACCATCTAGCTACACCTTC; CDR3 protein: CASSPPVEPSSYTF
clone size: many; J gene: TRBJ1-2; V gene: TRBV4-1; D gene: .; CDR3 DNA: TGCGCCAGCAGCCATGGACGTCACTATGGCTACACCTTC; CDR3 protein: CASSHGRHYGYTF
clone size: many; J gene: TRBJ1-2; V gene: TRBV7-2; D gene: TRBD1; CDR3 DNA: TGTGCCAGCAGCTTACTTTCAGGGGGCAGGAATGGCTACACCTTC; CDR3 protein: CASSLLSGGRNGYTF
clone size: many; J gene: TRBJ1-5; V gene: TRBV3-1; D gene: TRBD1; CDR3 DNA: TGTGCCAGCAGCCAAAGGGACAGTAATCAGCCCCAGCATTTT; CDR3 protein: CASSQRDSNQPQHF
clone size: many; J gene: TRBJ2-2; V gene: TRBV4-2; D gene: TRBD2; CDR3 DNA: TGTGCCAGCAGCCAAGAGGGCGGGGGTGGAGGTACCGGGGAGCTGTTTTTT; CDR3 protein: CASSQEGGGGGTGELFF
clone size: many; J gene: TRBJ2-7; V gene: TRBV20-1; D gene: .; CDR3 DNA: TGCAGTGCTCGAAACTCACAGGGCGGGCAGTACTTC; CDR3 protein: CSARNSQGGQYF
clone size: many; J gene: TRBJ2-2; V gene: TRBV21-1; D gene: .; CDR3 DNA: TGTGCCAGCCCGCAGCCGGGGGTGGCCACCGGGGAGCTGTTTTTT; CDR3 protein: CASPQPGVATGELFF
clone size: many; J gene: TRBJ1-2; V gene: TRBV4-1; D gene: .; CDR3 DNA: TGCGCCAGCAGCCAAGAAGGGGGGCCCTATGGCTACACCTTC; CDR3 protein: CASSQEGGPYGYTF
clone size: many; J gene: TRBJ2-1; V gene: TRBV7-9; D gene: .; CDR3 DNA: TGTGCCAGCAGCTCGCAGAGGGACGCCTACAATGAGCAGTTCTTC; CDR3 protein: CASSSQRDAYNEQFF
clone size: many; J gene: TRBJ1-1; V gene: TRBV2; D gene: .; CDR3 DNA: TGTGCCAGCGTTTGGAACCTTTGGACTGAAGCTTTCTTT; CDR3 protein: CASVWNLWTEAFF
clone size: many; J gene: TRBJ1-2; V gene: TRBV7-9; D gene: TRBD1; CDR3 DNA: TGTGCCAGCGATAGGGACAGCCATGGCTACACCTTC; CDR3 protein: CASDRDSHGYTF
clone size: many; J gene: TRBJ2-3; V gene: TRBV5-5; D gene: TRBD2; CDR3 DNA: TGTGCCAGCAGCTTAATGAGCGGGGGTACAACAGATACGCAGTATTTT; CDR3 protein: CASSLMSGGTTDTQYF
clone size: .; J gene: TRBJ2-1; V gene: TRBV18; D gene: TRBD2; CDR3 DNA: TGTGCCAGCTCACGAAGAAGCGGGGGGGCAGTCGATGAGCAGTTCTTC; CDR3 protein: CASSRRSGGAVDEQFF
clone size: many; J gene: TRBJ2-7; V gene: TRBV6-5; D gene: TRBD1; CDR3 DNA: TGTGCCAGCAGTTTTGACAGGGTCGGAAAAGTGCAGTACTTC; CDR3 protein: CASSFDRVGKVQYF
clone size: .; J gene: TRBJ2-1; V gene: TRBV14; D gene: .; CDR3 DNA: TGTGCCAGCAGCCAAGCGGGGGCCTGCAATGAGCATTTCTTC; CDR3 protein: CASSQAGACNEHFF
clone size: many; J gene: TRBJ1-2; V gene: TRBV20-1; D gene: .; CDR3 DNA: TGCAGTGCTAGAGATCGGGGTAATGGCTACACCTTC; CDR3 protein: CSARDRGNGYTF
clone size: many; J gene: TRBJ1-1; V gene: TRBV6-5; D gene: .; CDR3 DNA: TGTGCCAGCAGTCACCAAAAAGGGGGGGCTGCTACTGAAGCTTTCTTT; CDR3 protein: CASSHQKGGAATEAFF
clone size: many; J gene: TRBJ2-7; V gene: TRBV5-1; D gene: .; CDR3 DNA: TGCGCCAGCAGAGAGAATGCGGAGAGCTCCTACGAGCAGTACTTC; CDR3 protein: CASRENAESSYEQYF
clone size: many; J gene: TRBJ1-2; V gene: TRBV5-1; D gene: .; CDR3 DNA: TGCGCCAGCGCCGAGGGGAATAACTATGGCTACACCTTC; CDR3 protein: CASAEGNNYGYTF
clone size: many; J gene: TRBJ2-3; V gene: TRBV3-1; D gene: .; CDR3 DNA: TGTGCCAGCAGCCAGGCCCCTCTAGCTTTCACAGATACGCAGTATTTT; CDR3 protein: CASSQAPLAFTDTQYF
clone size: many; J gene: TRBJ2-7; V gene: TRBV10-3; D gene: .; CDR3 DNA: TGTGCCATCAGTGAGGGTGGCGGGGGACACTACGAGCAGTACTTC; CDR3 protein: CAISEGGGGHYEQYF
clone size: many; J gene: TRBJ2-7; V gene: TRBV5-1; D gene: .; CDR3 DNA: TGCGCCAGCAGCTTGGACAGGGCCCCCTACGAGCAGTACTTC; CDR3 protein: CASSLDRAPYEQYF
clone size: many; J gene: TRBJ2-3; V gene: TRBV12-3/TRBV12-4; D gene: .; CDR3 DNA: TGTGCCAGCAGTTTCATTAGCGCAGATACGCAGTATTTT; CDR3 protein: CASSFISADTQYF
clone size: .; J gene: TRBJ1-6; V gene: TRBV6-2/TRBV6-3; D gene: .; CDR3 DNA: TGTGCCAGCAGTTACCCGGGGGCTGATAATTCACCCCTCCACTTT; CDR3 protein: CASSYPGADNSPLHF
clone size: many; J gene: TRBJ1-2; V gene: TRBV15; D gene: TRBD1; CDR3 DNA: TGTGCCACCAGCAGTCAAGGGGGCGACTATGGCTACACCTTC; CDR3 protein: CATSSQGGDYGYTF
clone size: many; J gene: TRBJ1-3; V gene: TRBV10-3; D gene: TRBD1; CDR3 DNA: TGTGCCATCACGACTGGACAGGGGGCTGGGGGAAACACCATATATTTT; CDR3 protein: CAITTGQGAGGNTIYF
clone size: many; J gene: TRBJ2-7; V gene: TRBV5-1; D gene: .; CDR3 DNA: TGCGCCAGCAGCTTGAAGGGGGAAAGCTCCTACGAGCAGTACTTC; CDR3 protein: CASSLKGESSYEQYF
clone size: many; J gene: TRBJ1-2; V gene: TRBV20-1; D gene: .; CDR3 DNA: TGCAGTGCTAGAGATCTAGGCAGAAACTATGGCTACACCTTC; CDR3 protein: CSARDLGRNYGYTF
clone size: many; J gene: TRBJ1-4; V gene: TRBV7-8; D gene: .; CDR3 DNA: TGTGCCAGCAGCGGCAGGGAGCGGAATAATGAAAAACTGTTTTTT; CDR3 protein: CASSGRERNNEKLFF
clone size: many; J gene: TRBJ2-7; V gene: TRBV3-1; D gene: TRBD2; CDR3 DNA: TGTGCCAGCAGCCCCAAACTAGCGGGGGGGGGAGGGTACGAGCAGTACTTC; CDR3 protein: CASSPKLAGGGGYEQYF
clone size: many; J gene: TRBJ2-7; V gene: TRBV5-1; D gene: .; CDR3 DNA: TGCGCCAGCATGCCAGAAGGGGCAAGCGAGCAGTACTTC; CDR3 protein: CASMPEGASEQYF
clone size: many; J gene: TRBJ2-2; V gene: TRBV7-8; D gene: .; CDR3 DNA: TGTGCCAGCAGCTTAGCCCCCCGAGGCGGGGAGCTGTTTTTT; CDR3 protein: CASSLAPRGGELFF